The table lists the clone carrying this T cell receptor (beta chain) with a few counts. While infection was still active, Seattle patients were enrolled and then followed longitudinally. The data were taken from a study of blood T cell repertoires in COVID-19. As for the study in general: From the United States, Italy and Spain came samples of acute and convalescent COVID-19. The cDNA or gDNA used as material had been derived from T cells, B-cell-depleted T cells, or PBMCs.

Source study methods: Reference gene primers were amplified, and this amplification served to estimate nucleated cell counts. This table comes from immunoSEQ multiplex PCR, and its TCRdb copy is limited to in-frame clones, with some not included. V, J and clone size derive from that table, while D and trimming were established from the DNA sequence. Seen here are some 100,000 clones, under 80% observed once, and the top ten hold less than 5%. The sample consisted of peripheral blood. This TCR was sampled from a man between 65 and 85 years old with COVID-19, enrolled during active disease.

The CDR3 DNA sequence: TGCGCCAGCAGCCAAGATTTGCTAGGGCAGGGCGGGGGTAGTGGCTACACCTTC. This gives the protein CASSQDLLGQGGGSGYTF. This chain connects TRBV4-3 to TRBJ1-2; possibly TRBD1 for D (5 bases). This CDR3 comprises 18 residues. Trimming removed 0 bases at V and 7 bases at J, with 24 bases between. Germline V gene sequence: CDR1 LGHNA, CDR2 YSLEER.